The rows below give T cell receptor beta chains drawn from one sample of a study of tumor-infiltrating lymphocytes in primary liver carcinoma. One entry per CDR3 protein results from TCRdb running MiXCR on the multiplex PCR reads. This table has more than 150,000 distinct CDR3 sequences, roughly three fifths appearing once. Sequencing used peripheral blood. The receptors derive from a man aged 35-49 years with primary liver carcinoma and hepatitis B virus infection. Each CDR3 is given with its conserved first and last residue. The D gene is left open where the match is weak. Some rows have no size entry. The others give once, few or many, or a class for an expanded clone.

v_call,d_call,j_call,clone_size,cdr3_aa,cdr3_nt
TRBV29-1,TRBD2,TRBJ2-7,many,CSVTSGPSGSGSEQYF,TGCAGCGTCACATCCGGGCCTAGCGGGAGTGGATCCGAGCAGTACTTC
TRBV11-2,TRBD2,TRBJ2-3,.,CASSFYREGDTQYF,TGTGCCAGCAGCTTTTACCGGGAGGGGGATACGCAATATTTT
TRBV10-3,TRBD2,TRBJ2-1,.,CAIRVGLAEASSYNEQFF,TGTGCCATCAGGGTGGGACTAGCGGAAGCAAGCTCCTACAATGAGCAGTTCTTC
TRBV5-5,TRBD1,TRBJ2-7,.,CASSLNWQGAYEQYF,TGTGCCAGCAGCTTGAACTGGCAGGGGGCCTACGAGCAGTACTTC
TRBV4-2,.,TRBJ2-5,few,CASSSPGVGETQYF,TGTGCCAGCAGCTCACCGGGAGTAGGGGAGACCCAGTACTTC
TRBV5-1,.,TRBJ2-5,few,CASSFSQETQYF,TGCGCCAGCAGCTTCTCCCAAGAGACCCAGTACTTC
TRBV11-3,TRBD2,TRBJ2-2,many,CASSQPTSGRGNTGELFF,TGTGCCAGCAGCCAGCCCACTAGCGGGAGAGGGAACACCGGGGAGCTGTTTTTT
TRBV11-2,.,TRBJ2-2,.,CASGAPGQTNTWELYF,TGTGCCAGCGGCGCCCCGGGACAAACAAACACCTGGGAGCTGTATTTT
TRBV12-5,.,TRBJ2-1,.,CASGLVLSGNSYNEQFF,TGTGCTAGTGGTTTGGTACTCAGCGGCAACTCCTACAATGAGCAGTTCTTC
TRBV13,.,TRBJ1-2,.,CASSPRSTVPYGYTF,TGTGCCAGCAGCCCCCGATCGACAGTACCCTATGGCTACACCTTC
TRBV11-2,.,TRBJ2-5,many,CASTSVETQYF,TGTGCCAGCACCTCAGTGGAGACCCAGTACTTC
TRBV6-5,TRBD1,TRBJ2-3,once,CASSEDRTYTDTQYF,TGTGCCAGCAGCGAGGACAGGACCTACACAGATACGCAGTATTTT
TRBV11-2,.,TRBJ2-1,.,CASSLLSGVVLQFF,TGTGCCAGCAGCCTACTTAGCGGAGTGGTTCTTCAGTTCTTC
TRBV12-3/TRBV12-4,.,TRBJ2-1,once,CTSSSGAHNEQFF,TGTACCAGCAGTTCCGGGGCTCACAATGAGCAGTTCTTC
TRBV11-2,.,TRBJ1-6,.,CDSSLGRQSYINSSLHF,TGTGACAGCAGCTTAGGTCGGCAGTCCTACATTAATTCATCCCTCCACTTT
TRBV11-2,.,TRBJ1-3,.,CVSSWRHPENTIYF,TGTGTCAGCAGCTGGAGGCATCCTGAAAACACCATATATTTT
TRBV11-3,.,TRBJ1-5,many,CASSLGTVGGNQPQHF,TGTGCCAGCAGCTTAGGGACCGTGGGTGGCAATCAGCCCCAGCATTTT
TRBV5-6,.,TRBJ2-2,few,CASSITGELFF,TGTGCCAGCAGCATCACCGGGGAGCTGTTTTTT
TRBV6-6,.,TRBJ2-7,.,CASMSSGNEQYF,TGTGCCAGCATGAGTAGCGGTAACGAGCAGTACTTC
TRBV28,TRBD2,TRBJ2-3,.,CASGGGSLAGVTDTQYF,TGTGCCTCCGGGGGGGGGAGTCTAGCGGGAGTCACAGATACGCAGTACTTT
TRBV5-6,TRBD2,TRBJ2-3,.,CASSRRLAGGDTQYF,TGTGCCAGCAGCCGCCGACTAGCGGGAGGAGATACGCAGTATTTT
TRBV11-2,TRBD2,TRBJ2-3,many,CASRPAGAVDTQYF,TGTGCCAGCAGGCCAGCGGGAGCTGTAGATACGCAGTATTTT
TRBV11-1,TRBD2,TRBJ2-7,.,CANSSLTSGSCEQYF,TGTGCCAACAGCTCTTTGACTAGCGGGTCATGCGAGCAGTACTTC
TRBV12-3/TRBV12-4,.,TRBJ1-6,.,CASSLGYDNSPLHF,TGTGCCAGCAGTTTAGGATACGATAATTCACCCCTCCACTTT
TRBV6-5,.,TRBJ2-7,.,CASSYQGNEQYF,TGTGCCAGCAGTTACCAGGGCAACGAGCAGTACTTC
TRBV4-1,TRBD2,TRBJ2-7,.,CASSQVGGGPFEQYF,TGCGCCAGCAGCCAAGTGGGGGGAGGGCCTTTTGAGCAGTACTTC
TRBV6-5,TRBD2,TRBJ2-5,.,CASTEGGAQYF,TGTGCCAGCACGGAGGGAGGGGCCCAGTACTTC
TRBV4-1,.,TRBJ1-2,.,CTSSETANYGYTF,TGCACCAGCAGTGAGACAGCTAACTATGGCTACACCTTC
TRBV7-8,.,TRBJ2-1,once,CASSSSADDEQFF,TGTGCCAGCAGCTCGTCGGCTGACGATGAGCAGTTCTTC
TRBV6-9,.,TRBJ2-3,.,CASSSLRASSTDTQYF,TGTGCCAGCAGCTCCCTCCGGGCGTCTAGCACAGATACGCAGTATTTT
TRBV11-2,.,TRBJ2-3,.,CANSLVGAGSGEDTQYF,TGTGCCAACAGCTTAGTCGGTGCGGGGTCGGGTGAAGATACACAGTATTTT
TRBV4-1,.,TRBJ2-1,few,CASSREARTEQFF,TGCGCCAGCAGCCGGGAAGCCAGAACCGAGCAGTTCTTC
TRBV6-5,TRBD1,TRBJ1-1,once,CASTFSRADRATEAFF,TGTGCCAGCACCTTTTCAAGGGCGGACAGGGCCACTGAAGCTTTCTTT
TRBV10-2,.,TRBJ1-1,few,CASSSGWRDTEAFF,TGCGCCAGCAGTTCTGGTTGGAGGGACACTGAAGCTTTCTTT
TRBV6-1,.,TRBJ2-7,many,CASWEQGSYEQYF,TGTGCCAGCTGGGAACAAGGCTCCTACGAGCAGTACTTC